This entry concerns a single T cell receptor (beta chain). Its antigen is as yet unknown. The same CDR3 arises from other DNA sequences in this sample as well. What was sequenced were expressed TCRB transcripts, since all of the isolated RNA had been reverse transcribed. Using immunoSEQ multiplex PCR, the repertoire was profiled, and TCRdb retains in-frame clones only, with some absent. This sample has 330,000 or so clones, with 15% to 20% found just once. Germline V gene sequence: CDR1 SGDLS, CDR2 YYNGEE. The CDR3 is 15 amino acids. Trimming shortened V by 0 bases and J by 4 bases, and 13 bases separated the two germline ends. The sample comes from a study of beta chain features in type 1 diabetes. Overall study results and limits: cDNA sequencing could over-represent cells with high TCR expression. The naive, central memory and Treg TCRB repertoires showed an apparent similarity that was greater among patients than among healthy donors. For TCRB rearrangement, an influence of HLA type remained unresolved here.

The sequencing input was naive CD4+ T cells from blood. The receptor's source is a woman under 30 in good health. The V and J genes are TRBV9 and TRBJ2-5; tentative D call: TRBD2 (6 bases). For the CDR3, the DNA is TGTGCCAGCAGCGTAGGTCTAGCGAGAGGAGAGACCCAGTACTTC. Translation gives CASSVGLARGETQYF. The whole variable domain, filled in from reference TRBV9 and TRBJ2-5, reads DSGVTQTPKHLITATGQRVTLRCSPRSGDLSVYWYQQSLDQGLQFLIQYYNGEERAKGNILERFSAQQFPDLHSELNLSSLELGDSALYFCASSVGLARGETQYFGPGTRLLVL.